This entry describes one T cell receptor (beta chain). The antigen is unknown. The source of the sample is a study of OX40 agonist ivuxolimab in advanced cancers. In the study overall: Among those enrolled, mean age was about 62 years (range about 23 to 90) and 70% to 85% were male.

This table comes from immunoSEQ multiplex PCR, and its TCRdb copy is limited to in-frame clones, with some not included. The table records approximately 74,000 clones, around 89% of them present only once. CDR1 is SQVTM, CDR2 ANQGSEA, per germline. The CDR3 is made up of 14 amino acids. Trimming stripped 5 bases from V and 6 bases from J, with 19 bases between. Overall study results and limits: Expanded clones were, on average, more numerous in CD8+ T cells than in CD4+.

Sequences were derived from CD4+ or CD8+ T cells sorted from blood, sampled in a trial of the OX40 agonist ivuxolimab. This chain uses TRBV29-1 with TRBJ2-5, with D possibly being TRBD1 (8 bases). This receptor was taken from an adult with an advanced solid tumor such as melanoma, head and neck, liver or kidney cancer. CDR3 in amino acids: CSVHGQGGGKTQYF. The CDR3 nucleotides read TGCAGCGTTCACGGACAGGGAGGGGGGAAGACCCAGTACTTC. Using reference TRBV29-1 and TRBJ2-5 for the parts outside the CDR3, the full variable domain is SAVISQKPSRDICQRGTSLTIQCQVDSQVTMMFWYRQQPGQSLTLIATANQGSEATYESGFVIDKFPISRPNLTFSTLTVSNMSPEDSSIYLCSVHGQGGGKTQYFGPGTRLLVL.